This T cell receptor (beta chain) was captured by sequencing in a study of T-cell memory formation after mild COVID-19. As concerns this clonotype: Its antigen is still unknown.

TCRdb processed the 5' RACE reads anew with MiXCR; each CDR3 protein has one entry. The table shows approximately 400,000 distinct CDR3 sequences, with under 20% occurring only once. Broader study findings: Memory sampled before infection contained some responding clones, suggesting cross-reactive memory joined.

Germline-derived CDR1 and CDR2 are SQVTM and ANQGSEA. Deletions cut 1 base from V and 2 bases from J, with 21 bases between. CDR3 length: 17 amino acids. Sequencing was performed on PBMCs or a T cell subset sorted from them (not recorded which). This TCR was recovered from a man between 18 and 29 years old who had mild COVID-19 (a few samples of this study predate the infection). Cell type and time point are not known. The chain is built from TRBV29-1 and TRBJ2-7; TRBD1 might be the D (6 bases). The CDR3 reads CSVEGGDGTPPPYEQYF. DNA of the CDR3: TGCAGCGTTGAAGGTGGGGACGGGACACCTCCACCCTACGAGCAGTACTTC.